One and the same sample provided the 9 T cell receptor beta chains below, sequenced in a study of technical replicates of blood from a handful of donors. Produced via immunoSEQ multiplex PCR; TCRdb's table is partial and in-frame only. The table includes about 82,000 clones, over 90% detected once. The sample was T cells isolated from PBMCs. These receptors all come from a human donor in good health.

The chain employs TRBV7-3 and TRBJ1-2, with D possibly being TRBD1 (6 bases). V was clipped by 1 base and J by 8 bases, with 17 bases between them. The CDR3 has 15 amino acids. CDR1 SGHTA and CDR2 FQGTGA come from the germline V gene. The CDR3 bases are TGTGCCAGCAGCTTAAACCCTACAGGGAGGGGGGGCTACACCTTC. Translation gives CASSLNPTGRGGYTF.

J is TRBJ2-7 and V is TRBV2; TRBD2 agrees at 10 bases. CDR1 and CDR2 from the germline V gene are SNHLY and FYNNEI. CDR3 length equals 15 residues. With V trimmed by 4 bases and J by 2 bases, 5 bases remained unmatched. Here the CDR3 reads CASSVGLARTYEQYF. The CDR3 nucleotides read TGTGCCAGCAGTGTGGGACTAGCGAGGACCTACGAGCAGTACTTC.

This clone was counted a few times. The genes are TRBV5-1 and TRBJ2-2, with D possibly TRBD2 on 5 matching bases. The germline V gene encodes CDR1 SGHRS and CDR2 YFSETQ. Trimming cost V 0 bases and J 4 bases, with 13 bases left between them. The CDR3 runs 16 residues. The CDR3 protein is CASSLAPGSGTGELFF. The CDR3 DNA reads as TGCGCCAGCAGCTTGGCCCCGGGGTCGGGCACCGGGGAGCTGTTTTTT.

V is TRBV11-3 and J is TRBJ2-7; D is ambiguous. Deletions cut 1 base from V and 6 bases from J, with 13 bases between. Germline V gives CDR1 SGHNT, CDR2 YENEEA. This CDR3 contains 14 residues. The CDR3, as DNA: TGTGCCAGCAGCTTAGCATTCAGAATCTGCGAGCAGTACTTC. Protein: CASSLAFRICEQYF.

J is TRBJ1-3 and V is TRBV7-9; TRBD1 might be the D (5 bases). The CDR3 extends over 16 amino acids. Trimming pared 3 bases from V and 0 bases from J, leaving 12 bases between. CDR1 is SEHNR and CDR2 is FQNEAQ in the germline V gene (reference sequence). DNA for the CDR3: TGTGCCAGCAGCTTGGACATTGCCAACTCTGGAAACACCATATATTTT. It codes for CASSLDIANSGNTIYF.

The J gene is TRBJ2-7, the V gene TRBV28; the D gene is possibly TRBD2 (6 bases). The CDR3 length is 15 residues. Germline CDR1 and CDR2: MDHEN and SYDVKM. V was cut by 10 bases and J by 2 bases, with 21 bases left in between. CDR3 region: CATETDRRDPYEQYF. In DNA form, the CDR3 reads TGTGCCACCGAAACGGATCGGAGGGACCCCTACGAGCAGTACTTC. The whole variable domain, filled in from reference TRBV28 and TRBJ2-7, reads DVKVTQSSRYLVKRTGEKVFLECVQDMDHENMFWYRQDPGLGLRLIYFSYDVKMKEKGDIPEGYSVSREKKERFSLILESASTNQTSMYLCATETDRRDPYEQYFGPGTRLTVT.

The V call is TRBV19, the J call TRBJ2-4; perhaps TRBD1 as D (6 bases). CDR3 length: 13 residues. Trimming left V 7 bases short and J 7 bases short, with 14 bases between. Germline CDR1 and CDR2: LNHDA and SQIVND (reference sequence). The CDR3 is CASKEQGGNIQYF. CDR3 coding DNA: TGTGCCAGTAAAGAACAGGGTGGGAACATTCAGTACTTC.

V gene TRBV6-6 combines with J gene TRBJ1-2; 9 nucleotides match TRBD1. This CDR3 region has 13 residues. Germline CDR1 is MNHNY and CDR2 is SVGAGI (reference sequence). V lost 6 bases to trimming and J lost 8 bases; unmatched junction nucleotides: 7. The CDR3 coding sequence is TGTGCCAGCAGGGAATGGACAGGGGAAGGCTACACCTTC. This encodes CASREWTGEGYTF.

V is TRBV14 and J is TRBJ1-2; D unclear. Germline V CDR1 and CDR2: SGHDN, FVKESK. V shed 0 bases and J shed 8 bases, with 7 bases lying between them. There are 12 residues in the CDR3. As DNA, the CDR3 is TGTGCCAGCAGCCAAGACGTTTTCGGCTACACCTTC. Its translation is CASSQDVFGYTF.